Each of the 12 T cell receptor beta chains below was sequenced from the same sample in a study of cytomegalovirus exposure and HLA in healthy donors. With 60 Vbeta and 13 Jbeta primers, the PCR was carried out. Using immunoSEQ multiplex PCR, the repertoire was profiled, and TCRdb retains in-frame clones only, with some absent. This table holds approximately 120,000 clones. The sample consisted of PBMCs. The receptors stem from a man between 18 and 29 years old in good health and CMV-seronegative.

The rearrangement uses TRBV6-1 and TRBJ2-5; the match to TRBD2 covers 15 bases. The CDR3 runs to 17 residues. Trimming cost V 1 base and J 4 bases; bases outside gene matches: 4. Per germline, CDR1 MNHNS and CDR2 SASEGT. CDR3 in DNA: TGTGCCAGCAGTGAAGGGGGACTAGCGGGGGGACGAGAGACCCAGTACTTC. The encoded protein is CASSEGGLAGGRETQYF.

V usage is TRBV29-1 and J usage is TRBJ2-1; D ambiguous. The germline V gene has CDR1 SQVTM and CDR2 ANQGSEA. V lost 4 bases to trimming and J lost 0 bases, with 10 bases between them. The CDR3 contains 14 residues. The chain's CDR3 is CSVGALLSYNEQFF. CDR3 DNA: TGCAGCGTTGGTGCCTTACTCTCCTACAATGAGCAGTTCTTC.

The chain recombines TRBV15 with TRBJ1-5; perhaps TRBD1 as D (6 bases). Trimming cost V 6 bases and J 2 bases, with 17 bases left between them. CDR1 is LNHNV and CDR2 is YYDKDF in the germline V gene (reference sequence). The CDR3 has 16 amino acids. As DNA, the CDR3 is TGTGCCACCAGGGGGTGGGAGGGGGTAGGCAATCAGCCCCAGCATTTT. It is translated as CATRGWEGVGNQPQHF.

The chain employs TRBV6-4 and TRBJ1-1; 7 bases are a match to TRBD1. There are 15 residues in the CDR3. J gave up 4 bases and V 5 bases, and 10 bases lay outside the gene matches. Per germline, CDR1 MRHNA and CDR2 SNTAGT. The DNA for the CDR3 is TGTGCCAGCAGTCCAGGGGGACTCGGACGCACTGAAGCTTTCTTT. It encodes CASSPGGLGRTEAFF.

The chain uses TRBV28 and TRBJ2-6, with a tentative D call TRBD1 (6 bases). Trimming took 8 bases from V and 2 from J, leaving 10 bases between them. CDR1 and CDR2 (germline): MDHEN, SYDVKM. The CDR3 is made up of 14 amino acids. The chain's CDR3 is CASLGGPGANVLTF. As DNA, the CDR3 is TGTGCCAGCTTAGGGGGACCTGGGGCCAACGTCCTGACTTTC.

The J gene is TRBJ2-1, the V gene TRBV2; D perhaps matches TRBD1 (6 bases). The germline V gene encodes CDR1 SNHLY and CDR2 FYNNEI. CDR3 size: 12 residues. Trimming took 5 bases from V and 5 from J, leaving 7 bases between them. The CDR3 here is CASSRQDNEQFF. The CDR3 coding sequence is TGTGCCAGCAGTAGACAGGACAATGAGCAGTTCTTC.

CDR3 sequence reads: CASSWTPAGEQYF. The CDR3 DNA sequence: TGTGCCAGCAGTTGGACGCCGGCGGGCGAGCAGTACTTC. J is TRBJ2-7 and V is TRBV6-5; possibly TRBD2 for D (5 bases). With 4 bases removed from V and 6 bases from J, the gap between germline ends came to 13 bases. Looked up from germline, CDR1 is MNHEY and CDR2 is SVGAGI. The CDR3 extends over 13 amino acids.

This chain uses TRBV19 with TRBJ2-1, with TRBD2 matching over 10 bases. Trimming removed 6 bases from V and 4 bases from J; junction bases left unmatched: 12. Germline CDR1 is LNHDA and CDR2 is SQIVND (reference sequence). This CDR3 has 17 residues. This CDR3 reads CASRTTRAGGPYNEQFF. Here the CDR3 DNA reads TGTGCCAGTAGGACTACACGAGCGGGAGGGCCGTACAATGAGCAGTTCTTC.

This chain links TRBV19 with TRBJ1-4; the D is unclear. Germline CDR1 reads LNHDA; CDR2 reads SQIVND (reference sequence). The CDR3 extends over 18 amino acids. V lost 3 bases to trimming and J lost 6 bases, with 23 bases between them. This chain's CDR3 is CASSMGARGPRRDEKLFF. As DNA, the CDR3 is TGTGCCAGTAGTATGGGAGCCCGCGGTCCCCGGAGAGATGAAAAACTGTTTTTT.

The CDR3 DNA reads TGTGCCACCAGGGCCTCGCGGGTCGGCAGGGGGGATGGCTACACCTTC. Translating gives CATRASRVGRGDGYTF. The genes are TRBV15 and TRBJ1-2, with TRBD1 matching over 7 bases. Germline trimming cut 6 bases from V and 6 bases from J; bases unmatched to any gene: 16. The CDR3 spans 16 residues. Germline-derived CDR1 and CDR2 are LNHNV and YYDKDF (reference sequence).

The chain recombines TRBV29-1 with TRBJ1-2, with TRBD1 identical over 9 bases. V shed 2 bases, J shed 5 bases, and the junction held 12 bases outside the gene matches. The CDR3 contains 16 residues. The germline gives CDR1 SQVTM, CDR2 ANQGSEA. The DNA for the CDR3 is TGCAGCGTTGAAAAGCACCTGACAGGGGGGCCTTATGGCTACACCTTC. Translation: CSVEKHLTGGPYGYTF.

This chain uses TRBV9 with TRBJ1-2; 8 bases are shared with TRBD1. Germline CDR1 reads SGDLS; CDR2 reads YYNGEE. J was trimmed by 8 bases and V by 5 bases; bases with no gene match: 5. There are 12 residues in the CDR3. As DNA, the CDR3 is TGTGCCAGCAGGGACAGGGTTTGGGGCTACACCTTC. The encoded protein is CASRDRVWGYTF.